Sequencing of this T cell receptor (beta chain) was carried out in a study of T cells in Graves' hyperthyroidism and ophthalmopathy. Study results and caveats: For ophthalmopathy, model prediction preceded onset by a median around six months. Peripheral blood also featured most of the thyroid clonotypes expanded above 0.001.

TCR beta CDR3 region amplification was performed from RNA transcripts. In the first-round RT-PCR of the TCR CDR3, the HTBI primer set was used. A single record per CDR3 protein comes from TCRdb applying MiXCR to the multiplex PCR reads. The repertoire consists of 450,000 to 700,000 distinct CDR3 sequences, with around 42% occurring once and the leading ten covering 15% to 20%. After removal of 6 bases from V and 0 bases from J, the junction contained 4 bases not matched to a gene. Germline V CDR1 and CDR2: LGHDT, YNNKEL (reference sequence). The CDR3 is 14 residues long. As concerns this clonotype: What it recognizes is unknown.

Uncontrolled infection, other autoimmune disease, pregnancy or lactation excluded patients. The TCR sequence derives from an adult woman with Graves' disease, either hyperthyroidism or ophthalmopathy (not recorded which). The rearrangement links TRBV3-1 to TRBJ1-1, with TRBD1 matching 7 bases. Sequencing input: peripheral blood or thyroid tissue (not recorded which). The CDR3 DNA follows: TGTGCCAGCAGACGACAGGGCTTGAACACTGAAGCTTTCTTT. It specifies CASRRQGLNTEAFF.